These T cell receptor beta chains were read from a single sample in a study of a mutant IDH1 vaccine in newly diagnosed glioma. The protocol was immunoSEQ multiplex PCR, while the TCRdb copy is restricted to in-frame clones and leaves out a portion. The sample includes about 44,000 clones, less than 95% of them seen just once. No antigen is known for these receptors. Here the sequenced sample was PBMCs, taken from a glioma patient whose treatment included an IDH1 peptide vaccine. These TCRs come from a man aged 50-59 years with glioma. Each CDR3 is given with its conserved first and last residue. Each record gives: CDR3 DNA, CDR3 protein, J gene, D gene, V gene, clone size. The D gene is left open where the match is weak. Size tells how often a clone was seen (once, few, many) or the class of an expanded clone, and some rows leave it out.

DNA: TGTGCCAGCAGCCCCCGCGGGGGCGTCACTGAAGCTTTCTTT
CDR3: CASSPRGGVTEAFF
J: TRBJ1-1
D: -
V: TRBV7-6
size: -

DNA: TGCAGCGTTGTGATAGTCTCCGTCTACACTGAAGCTTTCTTT
CDR3: CSVVIVSVYTEAFF
J: TRBJ1-1
D: -
V: TRBV29-1
size: -

DNA: TGTGCCAGCAGCCGGGACAGTGCCCACGAGCAGTACTTC
CDR3: CASSRDSAHEQYF
J: TRBJ2-7
D: TRBD1
V: TRBV13
size: -

DNA: TGTGCCAGCAGCACAGACAGGTCATACTGCAATCAGCCCCAGCATTTT
CDR3: CASSTDRSYCNQPQHF
J: TRBJ1-5
D: -
V: TRBV21-1
size: once

DNA: TGTGCCAGCAGCCCACAATCGGGGGTAGGGGAGACCCAGTACTTC
CDR3: CASSPQSGVGETQYF
J: TRBJ2-5
D: -
V: TRBV7-2
size: -

DNA: TGTGCCTGGAGTCCACTGCACAATGAGCAGTTCTTC
CDR3: CAWSPLHNEQFF
J: TRBJ2-1
D: -
V: TRBV30
size: -

DNA: TGCGCCAGCAGCCAAGATTTACCAACCGGCTATAGCAATCAGCCCCAGCATTTT
CDR3: CASSQDLPTGYSNQPQHF
J: TRBJ1-5
D: -
V: TRBV4-3
size: -

DNA: TGCGCCAGCAGCCTAAGCGGGGCTAATACCTACAATGAGCAGTTCTTC
CDR3: CASSLSGANTYNEQFF
J: TRBJ2-1
D: TRBD2
V: TRBV5-1
size: -

DNA: TGTGCCAGCAGTTACTACGGGGAAGACGCTTTCTTT
CDR3: CASSYYGEDAFF
J: TRBJ1-1
D: -
V: TRBV6-5
size: -

DNA: TGTGCCAGCAGCCCCGCCCCGGGACAGTACGAGCAGTACTTC
CDR3: CASSPAPGQYEQYF
J: TRBJ2-7
D: TRBD1
V: TRBV5-6
size: -

DNA: TGTGCCACCACGCCCTCCGGGACGGAACTCACTGAAGCTTTCTTT
CDR3: CATTPSGTELTEAFF
J: TRBJ1-1
D: -
V: TRBV15
size: -

DNA: TGTGCCAGCTCACCGTATGATGGAAACACCATATATTTT
CDR3: CASSPYDGNTIYF
J: TRBJ1-3
D: -
V: TRBV18
size: -

DNA: TGTGCCAGCAGTTCCTCCCCGACAGGGGGAACGTTGCAAGAGACCCAGTACTTC
CDR3: CASSSSPTGGTLQETQYF
J: TRBJ2-5
D: TRBD1
V: TRBV28
size: -

DNA: TGTGCCAGCAGTCGCAGTACACCGGGACAGGGGCGCGAGCAGTACTTC
CDR3: CASSRSTPGQGREQYF
J: TRBJ2-7
D: TRBD1
V: TRBV7-8
size: -

DNA: TGTGCCAGCAGCTTAGAGGAGAGCTACGAGCAGTACTTC
CDR3: CASSLEESYEQYF
J: TRBJ2-7
D: -
V: TRBV7-9
size: once

DNA: TGTGCCAGCAGCATGACAGGAGGGGACACTGAAGCTTTCTTT
CDR3: CASSMTGGDTEAFF
J: TRBJ1-1
D: -
V: TRBV21-1
size: -

DNA: TGTGCCAGTAGTATCTGGGGAGGTGAAGGCAATCAGCCCCAGCATTTT
CDR3: CASSIWGGEGNQPQHF
J: TRBJ1-5
D: -
V: TRBV19
size: -

DNA: TGTGCCAGCAGCCAAGGGACAGCTAATGAAAAACTGTTTTTT
CDR3: CASSQGTANEKLFF
J: TRBJ1-4
D: TRBD1
V: TRBV7-9
size: -

DNA: TGTGCCAGCACTTTGGGGGGGGATTTCTATGGCTACACCTTC
CDR3: CASTLGGDFYGYTF
J: TRBJ1-2
D: -
V: TRBV5-4
size: -

DNA: TGTGCCAGCAGTGGATTGGACAGACTGAACACTGAAGCTTTCTTT
CDR3: CASSGLDRLNTEAFF
J: TRBJ1-1
D: -
V: TRBV2
size: -

DNA: TGCGCCAGCGCACCAACAGGAGACGGAAACACCATATATTTT
CDR3: CASAPTGDGNTIYF
J: TRBJ1-3
D: -
V: TRBV5-1
size: -

DNA: TGTGCCAGCAGCCCCTTTGGGGGGGCCGATGAAAAACTGTTTTTT
CDR3: CASSPFGGADEKLFF
J: TRBJ1-4
D: -
V: TRBV9
size: -

DNA: TGTGCCAGCAGTTTATATGGGTCTAGCAGCGGCGAGCAGTACTTC
CDR3: CASSLYGSSSGEQYF
J: TRBJ2-7
D: -
V: TRBV28
size: -

DNA: TGTGCCAGCAGCTCCACACCCGGGACGGCGAACACTGAAGCTTTCTTT
CDR3: CASSSTPGTANTEAFF
J: TRBJ1-1
D: -
V: TRBV7-9
size: -

DNA: TGTGCCAGCAGCTTTTACTTAAGCAATCAGCCCCAGCATTTT
CDR3: CASSFYLSNQPQHF
J: TRBJ1-5
D: -
V: TRBV5-5
size: -

DNA: TGCGCCAGCAGCCAAGAGGCGGCGGGGAAAAAACTGTTTTTT
CDR3: CASSQEAAGKKLFF
J: TRBJ1-4
D: -
V: TRBV4-3
size: few

DNA: TGTGCCAGCAGTGGCACAGTTGGACCCTACTACGAGCAGTACTTC
CDR3: CASSGTVGPYYEQYF
J: TRBJ2-7
D: -
V: TRBV2
size: -

DNA: TGTGCCAGCTCACCTGGACAGGGCAGGGGCACTGAAGCTTTCTTT
CDR3: CASSPGQGRGTEAFF
J: TRBJ1-1
D: TRBD1
V: TRBV18
size: -

DNA: TGTGCCAGCAGTACAGGGAATGAAAAACTGTTTTTT
CDR3: CASSTGNEKLFF
J: TRBJ1-4
D: -
V: TRBV6-5
size: -

DNA: TGCGCCAGCACTCTTGCGCGACGCTCCTACAATGAGCAGTTCTTC
CDR3: CASTLARRSYNEQFF
J: TRBJ2-1
D: -
V: TRBV5-1
size: -

DNA: TGTGCCAGCAGTAACAGGGAATCAGGCGAGCAGTACTTC
CDR3: CASSNRESGEQYF
J: TRBJ2-7
D: -
V: TRBV2
size: -

DNA: TGCGCCAGCAGCTTGGCGGCTCTCCAAGAGACCCAGTACTTC
CDR3: CASSLAALQETQYF
J: TRBJ2-5
D: -
V: TRBV5-1
size: -

DNA: TGTGCCAGCAGTGAAGCGCCCCCGGGCCCAGGGGAGACCCAGTACTTC
CDR3: CASSEAPPGPGETQYF
J: TRBJ2-5
D: -
V: TRBV2
size: -

DNA: TGTGCCAGCAGCTCTAGCGGAAGCTCCTACAATGAGCAGTTCTTC
CDR3: CASSSSGSSYNEQFF
J: TRBJ2-1
D: TRBD2
V: TRBV5-4
size: -

DNA: TGTGCCAGCAGTGGACAGGGAATCTCCGGAAACACCATATATTTT
CDR3: CASSGQGISGNTIYF
J: TRBJ1-3
D: TRBD1
V: TRBV6-4
size: -

DNA: TGTGCCAGCAGCTTAGGGGGGACTGGCTACACCTTC
CDR3: CASSLGGTGYTF
J: TRBJ1-2
D: -
V: TRBV7-2
size: -

DNA: TGTGCCAGCAGGAGGGACCTTACCTACGAGCAGTACTTC
CDR3: CASRRDLTYEQYF
J: TRBJ2-7
D: -
V: TRBV6-5
size: -

DNA: TGTGCCAGCAGTTTTACAGGGGAGGCTTTCTTT
CDR3: CASSFTGEAFF
J: TRBJ1-1
D: TRBD1
V: TRBV28
size: -